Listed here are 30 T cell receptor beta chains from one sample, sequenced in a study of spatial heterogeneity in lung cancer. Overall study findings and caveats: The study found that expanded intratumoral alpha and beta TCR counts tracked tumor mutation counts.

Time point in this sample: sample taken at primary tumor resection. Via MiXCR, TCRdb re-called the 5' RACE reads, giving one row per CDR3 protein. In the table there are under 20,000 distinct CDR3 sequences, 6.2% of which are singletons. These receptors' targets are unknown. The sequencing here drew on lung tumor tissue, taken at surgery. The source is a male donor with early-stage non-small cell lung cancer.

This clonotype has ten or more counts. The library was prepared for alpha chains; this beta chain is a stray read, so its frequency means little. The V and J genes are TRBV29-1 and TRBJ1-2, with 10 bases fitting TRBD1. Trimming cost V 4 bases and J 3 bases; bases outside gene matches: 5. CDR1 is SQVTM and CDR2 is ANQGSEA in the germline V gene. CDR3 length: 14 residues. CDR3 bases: TGCAGCGTTGGGGGGACAGGGGACTACTATGGCTACACCTTC. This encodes CSVGGTGDYYGYTF. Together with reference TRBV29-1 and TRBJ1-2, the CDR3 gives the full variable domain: SAVISQKPSRDICQRGTSLTIQCQVDSQVTMMFWYRQQPGQSLTLIATANQGSEATYESGFVIDKFPISRPNLTFSTLTVSNMSPEDSSIYLCSVGGTGDYYGYTFGSGTRLTVV.

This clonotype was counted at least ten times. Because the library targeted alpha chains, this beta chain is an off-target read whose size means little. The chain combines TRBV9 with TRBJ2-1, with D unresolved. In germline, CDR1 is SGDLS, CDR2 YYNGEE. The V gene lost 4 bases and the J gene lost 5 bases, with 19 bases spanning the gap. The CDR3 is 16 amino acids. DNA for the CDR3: TGTGCCAGCAGCACCCAGACAATCGGCCAAAACAATGAGCAGTTCTTC. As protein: CASSTQTIGQNNEQFF. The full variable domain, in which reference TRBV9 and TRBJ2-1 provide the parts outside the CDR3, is DSGVTQTPKHLITATGQRVTLRCSPRSGDLSVYWYQQSLDQGLQFLIQYYNGEERAKGNILERFSAQQFPDLHSELNLSSLELGDSALYFCASSTQTIGQNNEQFFGPGTRLTVL.

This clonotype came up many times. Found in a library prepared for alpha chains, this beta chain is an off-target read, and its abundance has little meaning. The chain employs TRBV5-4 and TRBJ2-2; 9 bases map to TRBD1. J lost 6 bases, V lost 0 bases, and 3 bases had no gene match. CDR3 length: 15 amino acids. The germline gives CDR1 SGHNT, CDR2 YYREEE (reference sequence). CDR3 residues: CASSLGDRDAGELFF. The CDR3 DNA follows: TGTGCCAGCAGCTTGGGGGACAGGGACGCCGGGGAGCTGTTTTTT. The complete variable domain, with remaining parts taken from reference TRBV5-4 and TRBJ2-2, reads ETGVTQSPTHLIKTRGQQVTLRCSSQSGHNTVSWYQQALGQGPQFIFQYYREEENGRGNFPPRFSGLQFPNYSSELNVNALELDDSALYLCASSLGDRDAGELFFGEGSRLTVL.

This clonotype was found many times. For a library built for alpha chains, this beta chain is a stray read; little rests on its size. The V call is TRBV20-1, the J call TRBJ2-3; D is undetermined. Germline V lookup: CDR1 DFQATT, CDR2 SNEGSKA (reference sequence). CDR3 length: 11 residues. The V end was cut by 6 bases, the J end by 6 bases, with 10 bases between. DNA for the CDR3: TGCAGTGCCCTTAGGGCCGATACGCAGTATTTT. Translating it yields CSALRADTQYF.

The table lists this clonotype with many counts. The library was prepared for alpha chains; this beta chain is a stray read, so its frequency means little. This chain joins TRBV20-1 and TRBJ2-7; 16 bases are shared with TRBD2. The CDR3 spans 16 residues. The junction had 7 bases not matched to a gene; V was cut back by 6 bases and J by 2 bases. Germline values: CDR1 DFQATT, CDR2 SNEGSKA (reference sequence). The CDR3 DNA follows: TGCAGTGCCGGGACTAGCGGGAGGGCCTACACCTACGAGCAGTACTTC. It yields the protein CSAGTSGRAYTYEQYF.

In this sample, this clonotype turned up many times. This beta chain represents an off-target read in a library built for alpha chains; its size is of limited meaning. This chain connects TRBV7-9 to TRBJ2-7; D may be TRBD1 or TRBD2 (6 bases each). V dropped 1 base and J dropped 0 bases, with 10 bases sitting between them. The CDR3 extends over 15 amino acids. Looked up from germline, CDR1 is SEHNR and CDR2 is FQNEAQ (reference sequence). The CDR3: CASSLGGAGSYEQYF. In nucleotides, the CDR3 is TGTGCCAGCAGCTTAGGGGGGGCCGGCTCCTACGAGCAGTACTTC.

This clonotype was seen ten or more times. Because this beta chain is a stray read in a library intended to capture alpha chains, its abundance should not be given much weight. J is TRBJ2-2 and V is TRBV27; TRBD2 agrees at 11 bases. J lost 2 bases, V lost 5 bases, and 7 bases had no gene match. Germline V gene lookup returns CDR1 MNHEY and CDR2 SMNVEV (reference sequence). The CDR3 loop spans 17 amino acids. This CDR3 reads CASSSWTSGLNTGELFF. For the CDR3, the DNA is TGTGCCAGCAGTAGCTGGACTAGCGGGCTAAACACCGGGGAGCTGTTTTTT.

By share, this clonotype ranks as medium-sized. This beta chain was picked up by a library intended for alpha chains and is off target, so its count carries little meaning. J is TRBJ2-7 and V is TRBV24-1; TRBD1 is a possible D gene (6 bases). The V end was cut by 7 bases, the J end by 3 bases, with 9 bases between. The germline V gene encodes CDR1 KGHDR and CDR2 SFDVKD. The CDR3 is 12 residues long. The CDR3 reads CATSTDSYEQYF. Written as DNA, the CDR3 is TGTGCCACCAGCACGGACAGCTACGAGCAGTACTTC.

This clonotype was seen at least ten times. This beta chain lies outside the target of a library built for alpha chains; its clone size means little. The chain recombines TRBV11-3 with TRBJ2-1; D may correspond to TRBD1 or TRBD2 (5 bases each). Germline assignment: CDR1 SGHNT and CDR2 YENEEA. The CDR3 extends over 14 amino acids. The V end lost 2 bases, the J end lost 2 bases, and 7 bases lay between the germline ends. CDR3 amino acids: CASSLSGPYNEQFF. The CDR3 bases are TGTGCCAGCAGCTTATCGGGGCCCTACAATGAGCAGTTCTTC.

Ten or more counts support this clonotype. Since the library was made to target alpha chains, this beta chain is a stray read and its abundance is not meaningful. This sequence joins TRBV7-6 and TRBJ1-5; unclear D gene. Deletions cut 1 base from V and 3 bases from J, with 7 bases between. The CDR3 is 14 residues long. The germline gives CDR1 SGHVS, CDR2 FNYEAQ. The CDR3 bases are TGTGCCAGCAGCTTAGTCGGGATCAATCAGCCCCAGCATTTT. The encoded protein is CASSLVGINQPQHF.

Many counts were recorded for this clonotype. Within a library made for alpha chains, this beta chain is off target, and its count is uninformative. DNA for the CDR3: TGTGCCAGCAGCGTAGGGACAGGCGGCAGGGAGACCCAGTACTTC. This encodes CASSVGTGGRETQYF. The rearrangement joins TRBV7-9 to TRBJ2-5, with 8 bases aligning to TRBD1. The germline V gene encodes CDR1 SEHNR and CDR2 FQNEAQ (reference sequence). V shed 5 bases and J 5 bases; nucleotides not matched to a gene: 10. The CDR3 consists of 15 residues.

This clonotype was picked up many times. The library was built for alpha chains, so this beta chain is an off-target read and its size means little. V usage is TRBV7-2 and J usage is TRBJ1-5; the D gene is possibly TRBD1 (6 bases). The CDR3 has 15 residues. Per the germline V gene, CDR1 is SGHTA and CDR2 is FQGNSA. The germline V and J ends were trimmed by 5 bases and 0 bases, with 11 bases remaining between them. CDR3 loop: CASSPGTYSNQPQHF. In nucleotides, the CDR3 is TGTGCCAGCAGCCCAGGGACATATAGCAATCAGCCCCAGCATTTT.

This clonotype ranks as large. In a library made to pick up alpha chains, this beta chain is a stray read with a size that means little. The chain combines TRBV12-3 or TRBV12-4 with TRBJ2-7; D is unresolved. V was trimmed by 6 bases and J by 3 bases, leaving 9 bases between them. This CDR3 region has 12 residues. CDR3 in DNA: TGTGCCAGCAGCCTTGGTTTCTACGAGCAGTACTTC. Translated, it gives CASSLGFYEQYF.

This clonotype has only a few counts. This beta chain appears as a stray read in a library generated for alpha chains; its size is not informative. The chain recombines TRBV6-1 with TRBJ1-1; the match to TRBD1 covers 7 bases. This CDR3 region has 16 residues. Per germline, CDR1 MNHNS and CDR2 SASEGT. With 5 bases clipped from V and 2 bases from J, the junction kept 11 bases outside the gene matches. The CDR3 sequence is CASSRRKGASNTEAFF. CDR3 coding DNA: TGTGCCAGCAGTCGTAGGAAGGGGGCCTCCAACACTGAAGCTTTCTTT.

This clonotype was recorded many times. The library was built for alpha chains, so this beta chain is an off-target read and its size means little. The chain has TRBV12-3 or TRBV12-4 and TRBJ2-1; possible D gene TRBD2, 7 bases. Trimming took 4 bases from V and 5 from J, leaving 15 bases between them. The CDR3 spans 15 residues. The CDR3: CASSSDRGGHNEQFF. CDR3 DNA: TGTGCCAGCAGTTCGGATAGGGGGGGACACAATGAGCAGTTCTTC.

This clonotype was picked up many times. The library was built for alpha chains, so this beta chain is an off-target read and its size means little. CDR3 amino acids: CASSPPVDGGYEQYF. For the CDR3, the DNA is TGTGCCAGCAGTCCCCCCGTCGACGGGGGATACGAGCAGTACTTC. This chain uses TRBV6-2 or TRBV6-3 with TRBJ2-7; possibly TRBD2 for D (6 bases). This CDR3 is 15 amino acids long. V gave up 5 bases and J gave up 4 bases, with 18 bases separating them. The germline gives CDR1 MNHEY, CDR2 SVGEGT.

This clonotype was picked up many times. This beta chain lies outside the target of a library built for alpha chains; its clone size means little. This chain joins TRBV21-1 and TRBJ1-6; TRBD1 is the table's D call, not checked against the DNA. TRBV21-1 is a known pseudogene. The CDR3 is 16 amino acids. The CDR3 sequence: CASSTPDGQGSRPLHF. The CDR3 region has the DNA TGTGCCAGCAGCACCCCAGATGGACAGGGCAGTAGACCCCTCCACTTT.

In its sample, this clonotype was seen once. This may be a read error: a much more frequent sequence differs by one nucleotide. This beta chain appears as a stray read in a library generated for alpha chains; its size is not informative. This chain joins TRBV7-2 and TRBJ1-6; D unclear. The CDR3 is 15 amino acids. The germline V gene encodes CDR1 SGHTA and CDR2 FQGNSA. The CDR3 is CASSSRQGINSPIHF. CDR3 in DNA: TGTGCCAGCAGCTCCCGACAAGGAATTAATTCACCCATCCACTTT.

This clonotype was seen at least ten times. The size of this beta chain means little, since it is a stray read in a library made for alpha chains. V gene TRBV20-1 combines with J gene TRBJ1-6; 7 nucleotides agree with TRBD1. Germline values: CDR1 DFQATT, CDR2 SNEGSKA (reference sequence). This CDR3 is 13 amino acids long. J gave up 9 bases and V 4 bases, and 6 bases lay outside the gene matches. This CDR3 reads CSAIGQDSSPLHF. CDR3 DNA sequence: TGCAGTGCTATAGGACAGGATAGTTCACCCCTCCACTTT.

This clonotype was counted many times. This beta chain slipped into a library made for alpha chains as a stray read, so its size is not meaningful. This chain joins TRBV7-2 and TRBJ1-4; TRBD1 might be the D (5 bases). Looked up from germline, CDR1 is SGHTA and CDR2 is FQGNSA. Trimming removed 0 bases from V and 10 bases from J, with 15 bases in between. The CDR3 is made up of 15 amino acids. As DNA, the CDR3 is TGTGCCAGCAGCTTAGCCGTCAGGGAGCGATCAAAACTGTTTTTT. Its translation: CASSLAVRERSKLFF. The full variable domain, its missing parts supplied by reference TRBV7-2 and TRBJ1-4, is GAGVSQSPSNKVTEKGKDVELRCDPISGHTALYWYRQSLGQGLEFLIYFQGNSAPDKSGLPSDRFSAERTGGSVSTLTIQRTQQEDSAVYLCASSLAVRERSKLFFGSGTQLSVL.

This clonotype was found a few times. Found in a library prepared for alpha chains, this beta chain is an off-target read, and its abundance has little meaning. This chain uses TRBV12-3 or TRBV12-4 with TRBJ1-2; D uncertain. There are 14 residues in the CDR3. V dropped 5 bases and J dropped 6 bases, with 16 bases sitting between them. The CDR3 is CASSPRAGRDGYTF. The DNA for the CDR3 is TGTGCCAGCAGTCCTCGTGCCGGGCGGGATGGCTACACCTTC.

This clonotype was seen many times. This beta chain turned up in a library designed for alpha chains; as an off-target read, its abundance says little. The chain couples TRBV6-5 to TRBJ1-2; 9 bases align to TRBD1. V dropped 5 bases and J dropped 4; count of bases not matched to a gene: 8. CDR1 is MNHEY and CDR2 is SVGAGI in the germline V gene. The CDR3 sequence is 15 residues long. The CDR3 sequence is CASSPGTGLLYGYTF. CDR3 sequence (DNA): TGTGCCAGCAGTCCGGGGACAGGGCTTCTCTATGGCTACACCTTC.

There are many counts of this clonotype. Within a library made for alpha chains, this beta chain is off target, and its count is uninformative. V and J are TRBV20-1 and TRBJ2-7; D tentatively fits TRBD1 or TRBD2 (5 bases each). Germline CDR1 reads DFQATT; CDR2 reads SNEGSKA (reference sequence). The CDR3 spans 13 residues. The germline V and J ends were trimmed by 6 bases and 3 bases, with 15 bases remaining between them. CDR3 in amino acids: CSAPRDGFYEQYF. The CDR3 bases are TGCAGTGCCCCCCGGGACGGCTTCTACGAGCAGTACTTC.

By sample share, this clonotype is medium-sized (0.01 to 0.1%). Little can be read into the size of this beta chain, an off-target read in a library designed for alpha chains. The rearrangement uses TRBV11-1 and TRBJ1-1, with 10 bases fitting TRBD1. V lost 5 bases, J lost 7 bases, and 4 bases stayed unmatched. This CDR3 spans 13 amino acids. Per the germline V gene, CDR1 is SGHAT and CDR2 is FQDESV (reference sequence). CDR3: CASSTDRGIEAFF. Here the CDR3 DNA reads TGTGCCAGCAGCACGGACAGGGGGATTGAAGCTTTCTTT.

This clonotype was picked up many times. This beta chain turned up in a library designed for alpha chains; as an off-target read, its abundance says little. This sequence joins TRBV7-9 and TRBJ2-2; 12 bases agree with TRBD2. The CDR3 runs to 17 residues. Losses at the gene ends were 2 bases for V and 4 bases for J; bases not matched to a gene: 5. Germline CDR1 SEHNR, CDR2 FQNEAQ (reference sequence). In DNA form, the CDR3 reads TGTGCCAGCAGCTTACCTAGCGGGAGGGCCAGCACCGGGGAGCTGTTTTTT. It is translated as CASSLPSGRASTGELFF.

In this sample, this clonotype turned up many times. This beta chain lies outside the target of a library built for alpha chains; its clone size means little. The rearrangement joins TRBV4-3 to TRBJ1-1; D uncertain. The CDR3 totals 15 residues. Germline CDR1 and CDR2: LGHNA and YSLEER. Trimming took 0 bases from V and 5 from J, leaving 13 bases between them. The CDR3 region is CASSQDMAGRTEAFF. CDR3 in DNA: TGCGCCAGCAGCCAAGATATGGCAGGAAGGACTGAAGCTTTCTTT.

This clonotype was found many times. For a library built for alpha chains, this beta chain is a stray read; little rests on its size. CDR3 region: CASSEFNRGRETQYF. The DNA of the CDR3 is TGTGCCAGCAGTGAATTCAACAGGGGACGTGAGACCCAGTACTTC. The chain carries TRBV6-1 and TRBJ2-5, with 7 bases that match TRBD1. CDR1 is MNHNS and CDR2 is SASEGT in the germline V gene. The CDR3 is made up of 15 amino acids. Trimming took 2 bases from V and 5 from J; bases not matched to a gene: 8.

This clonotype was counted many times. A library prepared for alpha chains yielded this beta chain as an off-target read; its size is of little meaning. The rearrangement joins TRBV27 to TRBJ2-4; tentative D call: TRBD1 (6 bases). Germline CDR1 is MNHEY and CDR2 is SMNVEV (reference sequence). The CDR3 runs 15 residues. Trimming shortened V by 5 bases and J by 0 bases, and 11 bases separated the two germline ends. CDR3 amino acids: CASSPDSLAKNIQYF. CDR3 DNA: TGTGCCAGCAGTCCGGACAGTCTAGCCAAAAACATTCAGTACTTC.

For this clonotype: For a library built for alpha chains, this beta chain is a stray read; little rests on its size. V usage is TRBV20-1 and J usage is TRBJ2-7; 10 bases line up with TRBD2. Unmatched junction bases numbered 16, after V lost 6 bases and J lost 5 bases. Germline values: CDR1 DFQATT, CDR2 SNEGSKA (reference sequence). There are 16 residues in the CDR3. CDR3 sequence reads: CSAPHGGVAGGNEQYF. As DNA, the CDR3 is TGCAGTGCACCTCACGGCGGAGTAGCGGGGGGAAACGAGCAGTACTTC.

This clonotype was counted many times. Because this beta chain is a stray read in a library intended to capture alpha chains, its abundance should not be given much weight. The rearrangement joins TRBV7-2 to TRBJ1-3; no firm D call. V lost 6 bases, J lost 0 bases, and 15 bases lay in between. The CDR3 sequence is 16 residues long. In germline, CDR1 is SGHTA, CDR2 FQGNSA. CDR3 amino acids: CASRRGTGSSGNTIYF. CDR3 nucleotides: TGTGCCAGCAGGAGAGGAACCGGGAGCTCTGGAAACACCATATATTTT.